This is a list of T cell receptor beta chains from one sample in a study of blood T cell repertoires in COVID-19. Profiled with immunoSEQ multiplex PCR; TCRdb holds only in-frame clones, not every one. The table includes fewer than 100,000 clones, about nine tenths detected once. The specimen was peripheral blood. Receptors originate from a man aged 45-65 years with acute or convalescent COVID-19. CDR3s include the opening cysteine and the closing phenylalanine or tryptophan.

J gene: TRBJ2-2
V gene: TRBV12-5
CDR3 protein: CASGLVNSLTGELFF

J gene: TRBJ2-3
V gene: TRBV4-1
CDR3 protein: CASSQGIQARTDTQYF

J gene: TRBJ2-2
V gene: TRBV27
CDR3 protein: CASSLSGLAGGVGELFF

J gene: TRBJ2-1
V gene: TRBV19
CDR3 protein: CASISPDRGHNEQFF

J gene: TRBJ1-3
V gene: TRBV9
CDR3 protein: CASSVGGLNSGNTIYF

J gene: TRBJ1-5
V gene: TRBV28
CDR3 protein: CASSLDRVEPQHF

J gene: TRBJ1-6
V gene: TRBV6-5
CDR3 protein: CASSYSKKPSLSLHF

J gene: TRBJ2-7
V gene: TRBV15
CDR3 protein: CATSRSTSGYEQYF

J gene: TRBJ2-6
V gene: TRBV7-2
CDR3 protein: CASSLQGRSSGANVLTF

J gene: TRBJ2-7
V gene: TRBV28
CDR3 protein: CASSVTSGSFYEQYF

J gene: TRBJ1-5
V gene: TRBV27
CDR3 protein: CASSLQATAGRNQPQHF

J gene: TRBJ1-2
V gene: TRBV29-1
CDR3 protein: CSVDRVYGYTF

J gene: TRBJ1-2
V gene: TRBV5-5
CDR3 protein: CASSLSGQGYGYTF

J gene: TRBJ1-6
V gene: TRBV6-5
CDR3 protein: CASSSSIPGGGSPLHF

J gene: TRBJ1-1
V gene: TRBV9
CDR3 protein: CASSVEGTGGTEAFF

J gene: TRBJ2-1
V gene: TRBV6-1
CDR3 protein: CASSEGASGRDNEQFF